These 30 T cell receptor beta chains came from one sample sequenced in a study of T cell clones after liver transplantation. Here immunoSEQ multiplex PCR was the method, and the copy in TCRdb shows in-frame clones only, minus some. The sample has roughly 7,400 clones, under 75% seen once; the top ten hold approximately 28%. This specimen consisted of CD8+ T cells from blood, obtained before liver transplant. The source of these receptors is a human donor who received a liver transplant.

The gene calls are TRBV15 and TRBJ2-1; maybe TRBD2 (5 bases). V lost 0 bases and J 8 bases, leaving 14 bases between the germline ends. The germline gives CDR1 LNHNV, CDR2 YYDKDF (reference sequence). This CDR3 has 15 residues. The CDR3 region is CATSRDAEGLDEQFF. In DNA, the CDR3 is TGTGCCACCAGCAGAGATGCGGAAGGACTTGATGAGCAGTTCTTC. Supplemented by reference TRBV15 and TRBJ2-1, the full variable domain reads DAMVIQNPRYQVTQFGKPVTLSCSQTLNHNVMYWYQQKSSQAPKLLFHYYDKDFNNEADTPDNFQSRRPNTSFCFLDIRSPGLGDTAMYLCATSRDAEGLDEQFFGPGTRLTVL.

V gene TRBV6-5 combines with J gene TRBJ1-5, with D hard to call. The CDR3 runs to 13 residues. Germline V gene data show CDR1 as MNHEY and CDR2 as SVGAGI. Trimming removed 6 bases at V and 6 bases at J, with 12 bases between. The CDR3 DNA follows: TGTGCCAGCAGACGACCCGCACGTCAGCCCCAGCATTTT. This sequence encodes CASRRPARQPQHF.

The V gene is TRBV7-9, the J gene TRBJ2-5; TRBD2 might be the D (6 bases). The CDR3 runs to 16 residues. Per the germline V gene, CDR1 is SEHNR and CDR2 is FQNEAQ (reference sequence). Trimming left V 4 bases short and J 2 bases short, with 17 bases between. The chain's CDR3 is CASSYPVKGRQETQYF. CDR3 coding DNA: TGTGCCAGCAGCTACCCCGTAAAGGGGAGGCAAGAGACCCAGTACTTC.

DNA for the CDR3: TGTGCCAGTAGTATTGACAGAAACAATGAGCAGTTCTTC. This sequence encodes CASSIDRNNEQFF. This chain joins TRBV19 and TRBJ2-1; possible D gene TRBD1, 5 bases. The CDR3 runs 13 residues. Trimming took 3 bases from V and 5 from J, leaving 8 bases between them. CDR1 LNHDA and CDR2 SQIVND come from the germline V gene (reference sequence).

The chain is built from TRBV5-6 and TRBJ2-6, with 9 positions matching TRBD1. This CDR3 has 18 amino acids. Per germline, CDR1 SGHDT and CDR2 YYEEEE. The ends lost 2 bases at V and 0 bases at J; junction bases unmatched: 6. This CDR3 reads CASSFDRGYRSGANVLTF. The DNA of the CDR3 is TGTGCCAGCAGCTTCGACAGGGGGTATCGCTCTGGGGCCAACGTCCTGACTTTC.

This clone is large. The V call is TRBV6-5, the J call TRBJ2-2; 10 bases are a match to TRBD2. CDR3 length: 15 residues. Germline V lookup: CDR1 MNHEY, CDR2 SVGAGI. Trimming at V came to 6 bases and at J to 7 bases, leaving 8 bases not matched to a gene. CDR3 sequence: CASSPGTSEFGELFF. As DNA, the CDR3 is TGTGCCAGCAGCCCCGGGACTAGCGAATTCGGGGAGCTGTTTTTT.

V usage is TRBV7-6 and J usage is TRBJ2-3; D remains unclear. CDR3 size: 13 residues. V lost 4 bases, J lost 5 bases, and 10 bases lay in between. CDR1 and CDR2 from the germline V gene are SGHVS and FNYEAQ. CDR3 protein: CASSSSIGDTQYF. CDR3 bases: TGTGCCAGCAGCTCCTCAATCGGAGATACGCAGTATTTT.

This clone was counted a single time. The CDR3 nucleotides are TGTGCCTGGAGTCCCCCCGGGACAGGGAACACCATATATTTT. Amino acids: CAWSPPGTGNTIYF. V is TRBV30 and J is TRBJ1-3, with 9 bases identical to TRBD1. J was trimmed by 7 bases and V by 2 bases; bases with no gene match: 6. Germline assignment: CDR1 GTSNPN and CDR2 SVGIG (reference sequence). There are 14 residues in the CDR3. Combining the CDR3 with reference TRBV30 and TRBJ1-3 gives the whole variable domain SQTIHQWPATLVQPVGSPLSLECTVEGTSNPNLYWYRQAAGRGLQLLFYSVGIGQISSEVPQNLSASRPQDRQFILSSKKLLLSDSGFYLCAWSPPGTGNTIYFGEGSWLTVV.

J is TRBJ1-1 and V is TRBV25-1, with a weak D call TRBD1 (5 bases). The germline gives CDR1 MGHDK, CDR2 SYGVNS. The CDR3 runs to 13 residues. The V gene lost 6 bases and the J gene lost 3 bases, with 11 bases spanning the gap. CDR3 in amino acids: CASRYGTHTEAFF. The DNA for the CDR3 is TGTGCCAGCAGATATGGGACCCACACTGAAGCTTTCTTT.

This clone was counted once. The chain uses TRBV18 and TRBJ1-2, with D possibly matching TRBD1 (6 bases). The CDR3 length is 14 residues. V lost 2 bases and J lost 2, with 9 bases in between. Germline V CDR1 and CDR2: KGHSH, LQKENI. The CDR3 loop reads CASSPSRGNYGYTF. CDR3 nucleotides: TGTGCCAGCTCACCATCCAGGGGAAACTATGGCTACACCTTC.

The rearrangement uses TRBV11-3 and TRBJ1-1; D might be TRBD1 (6 bases). With 2 bases removed from V and 1 base from J, the gap between germline ends came to 17 bases. Per germline, CDR1 SGHNT and CDR2 YENEEA. The CDR3 runs to 17 residues. For the CDR3, the DNA is TGTGCCAGCAGCTTAAGAGGGGGGAAACAAGGGAACACTGAAGCTTTCTTT. Protein sequence: CASSLRGGKQGNTEAFF.

Here the CDR3 DNA reads TGTGCCAGCAGCTTGGTGGGGGCCGGGGCCTACGAGCAGTACGTC. Its protein is CASSLVGAGAYEQYV. The rearrangement joins TRBV5-1 to TRBJ2-7; D is perhaps TRBD1 (6 bases). The germline V gene has CDR1 SGHRS and CDR2 YFSETQ. The CDR3 consists of 15 residues.

This sequence joins TRBV7-2 and TRBJ2-1, with D maybe TRBD2 (6 bases). The germline CDR1 and CDR2 sequences are SGHTA and FQGNSA. This CDR3 has 19 residues. Trimming took 2 bases from V and 0 from J, leaving 20 bases between them. CDR3 loop: CASSLPLTSIPSSYNEQFF. CDR3 bases: TGTGCCAGCAGCTTACCCCTTACTAGCATCCCCAGCTCCTACAATGAGCAGTTCTTC.

The chain is built from TRBV5-8 and TRBJ1-2; D call uncertain. Germline V lookup: CDR1 SGHTS, CDR2 YDEGEE. V lost 1 base and J 3 bases, leaving 10 bases between the germline ends. The CDR3 length is 14 residues. DNA for the CDR3: TGTGCCAGCAGCTTGCGGGGAGTTGACTATGGCTACACCTTC. It is translated as CASSLRGVDYGYTF.

The V call is TRBV25-1, the J call TRBJ2-5; D is possibly TRBD1 or TRBD2 (7 bases each). The germline V and J ends were trimmed by 4 bases and 1 base, with 10 bases remaining between them. Germline CDR1 and CDR2: MGHDK and SYGVNS. The length of the CDR3 is 14 residues. Written as DNA, the CDR3 is TGTGCCAGCAGTGGGGAGGGGGCCCAAGAGACCCAGTACTTC. Translating it yields CASSGEGAQETQYF.

The chain recombines TRBV29-1 with TRBJ2-7; D may be TRBD2 (5 bases). The V gene lost 5 bases and the J gene lost 1 base, with 12 bases spanning the gap. Germline-derived CDR1 and CDR2 are SQVTM and ANQGSEA. This CDR3 is built from 13 residues. CDR3 in DNA: TGCAGCGTTATGACGGGGAATTCCTACGAGCAGTACTTC. It yields the protein CSVMTGNSYEQYF.

The chain links TRBV5-1 to TRBJ2-3; possible D gene TRBD1, 6 bases. This CDR3 contains 14 residues. Looked up from germline, CDR1 is SGHRS and CDR2 is YFSETQ. V was trimmed by 10 bases and J by 1 base, leaving 16 bases between them. The CDR3 region is CASRYRVGTDTQYF. The CDR3 nucleotides read TGCGCCTCGAGATACAGGGTGGGCACAGATACGCAGTATTTT.

The chain uses TRBV7-8 and TRBJ1-1; D uncertain. V lost 3 bases and J 0 bases, leaving 11 bases between the germline ends. The CDR3 covers 15 residues. Germline CDR1 reads SGHVS; CDR2 reads FQNEAQ. The CDR3 DNA is TGTGCCAGCAGCTTCAACGCCAGAATGAACACTGAAGCTTTCTTT. Protein sequence: CASSFNARMNTEAFF.

V usage is TRBV15 and J usage is TRBJ2-1; D is uncertain. The V gene lost 2 bases and the J gene lost 0 bases, with 5 bases spanning the gap. Germline V lookup: CDR1 LNHNV, CDR2 YYDKDF (reference sequence). The CDR3 has 14 residues. CDR3 sequence reads: CATSRSDSYNEQFF. The CDR3 DNA reads TGTGCCACCAGCAGAAGTGACTCCTACAATGAGCAGTTCTTC.

This clone is large within its sample. The chain employs TRBV11-2 and TRBJ1-4; 8 nucleotides agree with TRBD1. Germline V CDR1 and CDR2: SGHAT, FQNNGV. The CDR3 has 17 amino acids. Trimming removed 0 bases from V and 6 bases from J; junction bases left unmatched: 9. The CDR3 coding sequence is TGTGCCAGCAGCTTAGAATTGGTCCCACAGGGGGATGAAAAACTGTTTTTT. It codes for CASSLELVPQGDEKLFF.

V usage is TRBV2 and J usage is TRBJ2-1, with no clear D. The CDR3 covers 13 residues. Looked up from germline, CDR1 is SNHLY and CDR2 is FYNNEI. V lost 2 bases to trimming and J lost 1 base, with 3 bases between them. The CDR3 is CASSESSYNEQFF. DNA of the CDR3: TGTGCCAGCAGTGAATCATCCTACAATGAGCAGTTCTTC.

The chain uses TRBV28 and TRBJ1-1, with 10 positions matching TRBD1. The CDR3 contains 15 residues. Unmatched junction bases numbered 12, after V lost 8 bases and J lost 6 bases. Germline V gene data show CDR1 as MDHEN and CDR2 as SYDVKM. In nucleotides, the CDR3 is TGTGCCAGCGGGATTCCCGGGACAGGGGACCCTGAAGCTTTCTTT. Translating gives CASGIPGTGDPEAFF. Complete variable domain (other parts from reference TRBV28 and TRBJ1-1): DVKVTQSSRYLVKRTGEKVFLECVQDMDHENMFWYRQDPGLGLRLIYFSYDVKMKEKGDIPEGYSVSREKKERFSLILESASTNQTSMYLCASGIPGTGDPEAFFGQGTRLTVV.

The chain couples TRBV5-8 to TRBJ2-3, with D uncertain. The CDR3 contains 17 residues. The germline V gene encodes CDR1 SGHTS and CDR2 YDEGEE. Trimming shortened V by 2 bases and J by 4 bases, and 20 bases separated the two germline ends. The CDR3 DNA sequence: TGTGCCAGCAGCTTAGTATGGGCGATCTATACCGCAGATACGCAGTATTTT. Its translation: CASSLVWAIYTADTQYF.

The V gene is TRBV6-5, the J gene TRBJ2-7, with 13 bases aligning to TRBD2. The ends lost 6 bases at V and 5 bases at J; junction bases unmatched: 1. Germline CDR1 reads MNHEY; CDR2 reads SVGAGI. The CDR3 runs to 13 residues. The chain's CDR3 is CASRGTSGNEQYF. CDR3 nucleotides: TGTGCCAGCAGAGGGACTAGCGGGAACGAGCAGTACTTC.

V is TRBV7-9 and J is TRBJ1-1; D ambiguous. The length of the CDR3 is 12 residues. Germline V gene sequence: CDR1 SEHNR, CDR2 FQNEAQ (reference sequence). V was pared by 9 bases and J by 1 base, with 9 bases between. The CDR3 DNA follows: TGTGCCAGTAGGTTACAGAACACTGAAGCTTTCTTT. It codes for CASRLQNTEAFF.

The chain uses TRBV5-4 and TRBJ1-6; D is uncertain. This CDR3 spans 13 amino acids. V shed 0 bases and J shed 7 bases, with 5 bases lying between them. Per the germline V gene, CDR1 is SGHNT and CDR2 is YYREEE (reference sequence). CDR3 nucleotide sequence: TGTGCCAGCAGCTTGGGGGCGAATTCACCCCTCCACTTT. Protein sequence: CASSLGANSPLHF.

The CDR3 region has the DNA TGTGCCAGCAGCCTTCAGGGCTATGAGCAGTTCTTC. Its translation: CASSLQGYEQFF. This sequence joins TRBV5-6 and TRBJ2-1; D is possibly TRBD1 (5 bases). Per germline, CDR1 SGHDT and CDR2 YYEEEE. The CDR3 consists of 12 residues. V lost 4 bases to trimming and J lost 8 bases, with 10 bases between them.

This clone is judged medium-sized. V and J are TRBV28 and TRBJ2-2; TRBD2 matches 9 bases. With 5 bases clipped from V and 1 base from J, the junction kept 5 bases outside the gene matches. CDR1 MDHEN and CDR2 SYDVKM come from the germline V gene. The CDR3 length is 16 residues. The CDR3 region is CASSPRTSVNTGELFF. The CDR3 DNA is TGTGCCAGCAGTCCCAGGACTAGCGTGAACACCGGGGAGCTGTTTTTT.

The rearrangement links TRBV6-5 to TRBJ1-1, with 8 bases matching TRBD1. This CDR3 spans 12 amino acids. V shed 6 bases, J shed 11 bases, and the junction held 8 bases outside the gene matches. The germline V gene has CDR1 MNHEY and CDR2 SVGAGI. The CDR3 loop reads CASRYRTGNAFF. The CDR3 DNA reads as TGTGCCAGCAGATACCGGACAGGGAACGCTTTCTTT.

This rearrangement joins TRBV4-3 to TRBJ2-1; 8 bases map to TRBD2. Germline CDR1 LGHNA, CDR2 YSLEER. The J segment lost 9 bases and the V segment lost 3 bases, leaving 10 bases of the junction unmatched. This CDR3 is built from 15 residues. In nucleotides, the CDR3 is TGCGCCAGCAGCCAGGATTTAGCGGGACGGGGTGAGCAGTTCTTC. This gives the protein CASSQDLAGRGEQFF.